Described below is a single T cell receptor beta chain sequence and its context. The antigen is undetermined. A single record per CDR3 protein comes from TCRdb applying MiXCR to the 5' RACE reads. The sample holds 150,000 to 200,000 distinct CDR3 sequences, about 28% seen once. V dropped 4 bases and J dropped 0 bases, with 12 bases sitting between them. The germline gives CDR1 MGHDK, CDR2 SYGVNS. CDR3 length: 15 residues. This sample is drawn from a study of T-cell memory formation after mild COVID-19. Regarding the study as a whole: Among CD4+ contracting clones, most were CM and EM, and CD8+ ones EMRA.

The sequence was obtained from an adult woman who had mild COVID-19 (a few samples of this study predate the infection). Cell type and time point are not known. This rearrangement joins TRBV25-1 to TRBJ1-1, with a possible D match to TRBD1 (5 bases). Sequenced sample: PBMCs or a T cell subset sorted from them (not recorded which). In nucleotides, the CDR3 is TGTGCCAGCAGTGGGGAGGGACCGGTGAACACTGAAGCTTTCTTT. Translating gives CASSGEGPVNTEAFF.